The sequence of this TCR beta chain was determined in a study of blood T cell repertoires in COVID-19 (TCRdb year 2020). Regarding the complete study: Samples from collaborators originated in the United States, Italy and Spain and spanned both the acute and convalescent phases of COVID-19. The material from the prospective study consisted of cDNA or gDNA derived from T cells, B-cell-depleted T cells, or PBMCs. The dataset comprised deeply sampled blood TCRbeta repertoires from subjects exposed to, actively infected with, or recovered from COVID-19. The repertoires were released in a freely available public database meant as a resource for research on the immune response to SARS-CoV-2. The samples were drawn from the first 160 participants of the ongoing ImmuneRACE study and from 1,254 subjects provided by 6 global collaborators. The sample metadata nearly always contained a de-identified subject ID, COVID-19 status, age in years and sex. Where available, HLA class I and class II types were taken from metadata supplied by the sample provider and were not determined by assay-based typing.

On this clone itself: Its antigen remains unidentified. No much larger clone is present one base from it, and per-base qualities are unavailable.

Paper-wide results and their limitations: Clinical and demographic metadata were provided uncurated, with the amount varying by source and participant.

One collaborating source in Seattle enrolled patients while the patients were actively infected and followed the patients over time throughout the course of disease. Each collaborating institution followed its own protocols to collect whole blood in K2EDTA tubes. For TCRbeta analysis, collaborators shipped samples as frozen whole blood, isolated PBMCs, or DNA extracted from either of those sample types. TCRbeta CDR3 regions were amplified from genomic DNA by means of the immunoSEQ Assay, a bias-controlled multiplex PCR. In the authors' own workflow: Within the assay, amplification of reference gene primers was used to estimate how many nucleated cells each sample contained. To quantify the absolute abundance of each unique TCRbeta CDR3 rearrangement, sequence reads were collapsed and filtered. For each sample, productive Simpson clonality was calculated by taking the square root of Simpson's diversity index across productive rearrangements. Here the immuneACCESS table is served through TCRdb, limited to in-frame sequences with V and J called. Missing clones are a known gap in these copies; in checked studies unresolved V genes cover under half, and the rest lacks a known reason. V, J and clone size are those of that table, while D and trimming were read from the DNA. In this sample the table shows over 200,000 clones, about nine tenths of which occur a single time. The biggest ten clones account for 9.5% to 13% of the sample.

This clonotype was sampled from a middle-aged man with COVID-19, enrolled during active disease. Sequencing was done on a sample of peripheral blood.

The CDR3 region has the sequence CASGRGQAAFF. In nucleotides, the sequence is TGTGCCAGCGGTCGTGGGCAGGCAGCTTTCTTT. Recombination connected TRBV12-3 or TRBV12-4 to TRBJ1-1, with the D gene call left open. V is cut by 8 bases and J by 10 bases, and the space between the germline ends is 14 bases. CDR3 length: 11 amino acids, cysteine to phenylalanine. CDR3 DNA only is kept here, 33 bases in frame from base 1.